This T cell receptor beta chain was recorded in a study of cytomegalovirus exposure and HLA in healthy donors (dated by TCRdb to the late 2010s). As for the study more broadly: According to an earlier analysis of 550 to 700 of the donors, some 180 million T cells yielded some 120 million unique TCR beta sequences and about 300 Gb of sequence data. An early release that covered roughly 600 HLA-typed donors contained about 300 gigabases of sequencing data and around 80 million unique TCR sequences. Of the approximately 400 genotyped donors, approximately 83% fell in the genetic ancestry cluster associated with self-reported Caucasian donors. The aim of the study was to test whether cataloging public T cell receptors could identify signatures of past pathogen exposure. The study used immunosequencing to profile the T cell repertoires of several hundred subjects and linked those repertoires to cytomegalovirus serostatus. In addition to the first cohort of 666 subjects, a separate validation cohort of 120 different subjects was used. To predict cytomegalovirus infection status, the study combined high-throughput TCR immunosequencing, statistical association of individual TCRs with disease status, and machine learning. A later analysis re-examined previously published TCR beta repertoires from just over 650 donors and added high-resolution HLA genotyping to investigate patterns of TCR occurrence. In the later analysis, no new phenotypic data were used to find candidate immune exposures; instead, reliance was placed on TCR beta sequences and their occurrence across donors. In an earlier analysis of several hundred of the donors, high-throughput TCR beta sequencing was used to judge whether each TCR beta V gene segment behaved as functional or pseudogenic. Donor age, sex, ethnicity and CMV serostatus were compiled alongside the repertoire data. Genome-wide SNP genotypes for about three fifths of the roughly 700 donors were used in a later genetic analysis, which treated that subset as a discovery cohort. Every repertoire in the discovery cohort had been generated on one and the same sequencing platform. HLA typing covered class I and class II loci at four-digit resolution. The number of typed donors differed by locus: roughly 629-640 for A, B, C, DRB1 and DQB1; about 520 for DQA1; approximately 600 for DPA1; and 400 to 480 for DPB1. Four to six DR-DQ haplotypes were handled as single units for association and clustering, since linkage in the cohort was strong. Among almost 400 genotyped donors of the cohort, an average of roughly 240,000 unique TCR beta nucleotide sequences were sequenced per donor, roughly 20% of them non-productive.

Overall results and qualifications from the work: In a later genetic analysis, a missense DCLRE1C variant was associated with V-gene and J-gene trimming of TCR beta chains, and the association was replicated in an independent cohort. The 87-base-pair reads could not distinguish some IMGT-functional V segments, including TRBV6-2 and TRBV6-3, so those segments were excluded. Correlated functional status among segregating V segments might reflect linkage disequilibrium, but an unknown experimental factor could not be ruled out. Compared with the 666-donor mean, donors in an Asian-associated ancestry cluster had fewer N-insertions in productive TCRs, according to a later genetic analysis. The authors suggested that the approach could potentially be generalized to other disease states and immunological phenotypes. A few of the identified cytomegalovirus-associated TCR beta chains were confirmed in vitro to be specific for cytomegalovirus antigens. In a later analysis, more than 15,000 TCR beta sequences were associated with specific HLA alleles at a false discovery rate of 0.05. Roughly uniform sequencing depth across donors was assumed in presence/absence analyses, although this assumption may not hold. Most TCR sequences were seen in very few donors, while some public TCRs were found in many individuals. Only TCR beta chains were sequenced in this cohort, and the absence of alpha or paired-chain data limited detectable features. When HLA alleles, especially DR and DQ, strongly co-occurred, TCR associations were difficult to assign to individual alleles. In a later analysis, most CMV-associated TCR beta chains were found to appear HLA-restricted, with HLA associations seemingly driven largely by CMV exposure. A further reported finding was that TCR beta sequences accurately predicted the HLA-A and HLA-B alleles for most subjects in the first cohort. In the study, 150 to 200 TCR beta chains were listed as associated with cytomegalovirus. In a later analysis, HLA-associated TCR beta chains were found to be more clonally expanded and to have lower generation probabilities than equally common non-associated chains. A cluster of highly shared sequence variants was judged likely to be a technical artifact of the sequencing pipeline. A later analysis found that TCR association rates varied across HLA loci, with DRB1 alleles showing the most associated TCRs and HLA-C alleles the fewest. Immune exposure information for the cohort was limited to CMV serostatus. Cytomegalovirus status was reported to be diagnosed by the classifier with high specificity and sensitivity in both the original and validation cohorts. The earlier analysis of 587 of the donors excluded 15 to 20 rarely observed V segments, including chromosome 9 orphons, because counts were too low. An earlier analysis of roughly 570 of the donors showed that most TCR beta V segments appeared in productive rearrangements either about 90% or about 30% of the time, which broadly matched IMGT annotations. HLA typing was unavailable for some donors at each locus, so association tests used only the typed subset. A later analysis reported that several top co-occurrence clusters appeared linked to parvovirus B19, influenza, CMV and Epstein-Barr virus.

This clone occurred once. Its cognate antigen has yet to be identified. Base quality data are lacking; no much larger clone is found one base away. The cohort consisted of approximately 690 healthy bone marrow donors. At the time of sampling, all cohort members were nominally healthy, though unrecorded immune exposures were likely present. The donor tested CMV seropositive, placing the donor among the 289 seropositive members of the cohort. Every donor gave a peripheral blood sample, and the peripheral blood mononuclear cells from that sample were used for TCR beta sequencing. The Qiagen DNeasy Blood Extraction Kit was used to extract genomic DNA from the blood cell samples. The library was produced with the immunoSEQ multiplex PCR assay. The multiplex PCR relied on a mix of 60 forward primers for TCR Vbeta segments and 13 reverse primers for TCR Jbeta segments. The CDR3 region of rearranged TCR beta genes was amplified from genomic DNA by a multiplex PCR assay. The Illumina HiSeq System was used to sequence the amplified TCR beta libraries as 87-base-pair reads. The published analysis was carried out like this. In a later analysis, tens of millions of unique TCR beta chains were counted across the 500 to 700 repertoires, and roughly 10 million of these chains were shared by at least two donors. To remove PCR and sequencing errors, raw reads were error-corrected and collapsed into unique sequences using a nearest-neighbor algorithm that merged closely related sequences. CDR3 sequences were aligned to IMGT reference sequences to assign V, D and J gene segments. For a sequence to be retained, a match of at least six nucleotides to both a V gene segment and a J gene segment was required. A rearrangement was called productive if the CDR3 had no stop codons and remained in frame with V and J, and every other rearrangement was called non-productive. Following IMGT convention, CDR3 was defined as the stretch from the second conserved V-encoded cysteine to the conserved J-encoded phenylalanine. The earlier analysis of some 540 of the donors excluded any sequence lacking an unambiguous match to a single V gene segment. In an earlier analysis of 587 of the donors, V segments were called functional above 56.7% productive rearrangements and were called segregating when the between-donor standard deviation exceeded 5%. To diagnose cytomegalovirus status from the catalog of TCR beta chain sequences, a statistical classification framework was built. V and J gene assignment, in a later analysis, came from comparing TCR nucleotide sequences with IMGT/GENE-DB human TR gene sequences. The TCRdist pipeline was used in a later analysis to assign CDR3 sequences and most-parsimonious VDJ recombination scenarios. In a later analysis, each TCR beta chain was defined by its CDR3 amino acid sequence together with its V-gene family, and reads lacking a unique V-gene family were excluded. As a way to deal with suspected cross-contamination and a sequencing artifact, a later analysis dropped 450 to 700 nucleotide sequences that were highly shared and had low generation probability. In a later analysis, a clonal expansion index was calculated for each public chain from normalized within-repertoire ranks of inferred template counts. Generation probabilities in a later analysis came from a VDJ recombination model fitted to out-of-frame rearrangements, and those results were checked against IGoR. A later analysis scored TCR-TCR, TCR-HLA and TCR-CMV co-occurrence with hypergeometric tests, applying a repertoire-size bias correction to TCR pairs. To estimate false discovery rates, a later analysis permuted the HLA or CMV assignments 20 times. In a later analysis, co-occurring TCRs were grouped using DBSCAN, and TCRdist sequence similarity was added for clustering within HLA-allele-positive subsets. For co-occurrence clustering, repertoires with fewer than 30,000 or more than 120,000 public chains were excluded, along with about five repertoires with anomalous nucleotide sharing. In TCRdb, the immuneACCESS table is reduced to in-frame sequences with V and J assigned. These tables do not hold every clone; where another copy was compared, an unresolved V gene accounts for under half, and the others remain unexplained. That table is the source of V, J and clone size, and D and trimming were worked out from the DNA. Across this sample there are 110,000 to 150,000 clones, with 78% seen only once. The ten largest make up about 2.5% of the sample.

The junction shows trimming of 7 bases on V and 4 bases on J, plus 24 bases between the germline ends. The cysteine opens and the phenylalanine closes a CDR3 of 16 amino acids. This entry keeps only the CDR3 DNA: 48 bases, framed from base 1. Based on the germline V gene, the CDR1 and CDR2 sequences are SGHRS and YFSETQ. This chain joins TRBV5-1 to TRBJ2-7, and the D gene may be TRBD2, 6 bases matching. The TCR sequence derives from a woman younger than 35 in good health and CMV-seropositive. Sequenced input: PBMCs. CDR3 region: CASSGGGMGSIYEQYF. The nucleotides read TGCGCCAGCTCAGGAGGAGGGATGGGCTCCATTTACGAGCAGTACTTC.